Sequencing of this T cell receptor (beta chain) was carried out in a study of blood T cell repertoires in COVID-19. Study-wide background: Spain, Italy and the United States supplied samples that represented acute and convalescent COVID-19.

The method was immunoSEQ multiplex PCR; TCRdb's version includes in-frame clones alone and lacks a portion of them. The table lists a few hundred thousand clones, about 85% of them singletons. The CDR3 length is 14 residues. Germline trimming cut 6 bases from V and 5 bases from J; bases unmatched to any gene: 5. Germline V gene data show CDR1 as KGHSH and CDR2 as LQKENI. The rearrangement uses TRBV18 and TRBJ1-5; TRBD1 agrees at 9 bases. This receptor was identified in a woman aged 45 to 65 who had been exposed to COVID-19. The specimen sequenced was PBMCs or T cells enriched from blood (not recorded which). CDR3 coding DNA: TGTGCCAGCTCTGGCCGGGACAGGGATCAGCCCCAGCATTTT. It encodes CASSGRDRDQPQHF.